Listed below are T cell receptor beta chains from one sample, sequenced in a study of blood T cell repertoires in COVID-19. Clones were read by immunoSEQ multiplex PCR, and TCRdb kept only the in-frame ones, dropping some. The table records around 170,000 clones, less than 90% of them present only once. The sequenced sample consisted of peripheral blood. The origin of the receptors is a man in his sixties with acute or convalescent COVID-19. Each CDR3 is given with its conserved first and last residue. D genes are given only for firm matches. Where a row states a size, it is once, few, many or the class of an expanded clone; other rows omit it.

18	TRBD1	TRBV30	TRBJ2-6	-	CAWSFPGQATSGANVLTF	TGTGCCTGGAGTTTCCCGGGACAGGCCACCTCTGGGGCCAACGTCCTGACTTTC
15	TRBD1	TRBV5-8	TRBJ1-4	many	CASSLLGQMNEKLFF	TGTGCCAGCAGCTTGTTGGGACAGATGAATGAAAAACTGTTTTTT
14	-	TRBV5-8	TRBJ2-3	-	CASSLGGLGDTQYF	TGTGCCAGCAGCTTGGGAGGCCTGGGAGATACGCAGTATTTT
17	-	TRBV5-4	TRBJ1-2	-	CASSLDRAGGSAYGYTF	TGTGCCAGCAGCTTGGACAGGGCCGGCGGGTCGGCCTATGGCTACACCTTC
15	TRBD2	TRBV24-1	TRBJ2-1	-	CAKRRGLAAYNEQFF	TGTGCCAAGAGAAGGGGACTAGCGGCCTACAATGAGCAGTTCTTC
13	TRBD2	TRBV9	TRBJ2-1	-	CASSVAWEGEQFF	TGTGCCAGCAGCGTAGCCTGGGAGGGTGAGCAGTTCTTC
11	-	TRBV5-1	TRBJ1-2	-	CATTGGDALAF	TGCGCCACCACCGGGGGGGACGCCCTTGCCTTC
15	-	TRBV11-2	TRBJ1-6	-	CASSLDQGKYSPLHF	TGTGCCAGCAGCTTAGATCAGGGGAAATATTCACCCCTCCACTTT
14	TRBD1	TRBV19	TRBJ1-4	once	CASTVTGLVEKLFF	TGTGCCAGTACCGTGACAGGGTTAGTTGAAAAACTGTTTTTT
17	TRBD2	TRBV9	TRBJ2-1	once	CASSVEYGTSGRNEQFF	TGTGCCAGCAGCGTAGAGTATGGGACTAGCGGGAGGAATGAGCAGTTCTTC
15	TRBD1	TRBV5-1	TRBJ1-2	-	CASSQGTANHYGYTF	TGCGCCAGCAGCCAAGGGACAGCGAACCACTATGGCTACACCTTC
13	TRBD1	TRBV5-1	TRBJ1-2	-	CASSSQGDGGYTF	TGCGCCAGCAGCTCACAGGGGGATGGGGGCTACACCTTC
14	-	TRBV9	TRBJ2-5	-	CASSVGAGGETQYF	TGTGCCAGCAGCGTAGGGGCAGGAGGAGAGACCCAGTACTTC
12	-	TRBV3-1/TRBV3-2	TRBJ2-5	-	CASSHIQETQYF	TGTGCCAGCAGCCATATCCAGGAGACCCAGTACTTC
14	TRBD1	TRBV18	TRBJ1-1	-	CASSPRQGWTEAFF	TGTGCCAGCTCACCCAGACAGGGATGGACTGAAGCTTTCTTT
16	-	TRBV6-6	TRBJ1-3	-	CASASGRSYSGNTIYF	TGTGCCAGCGCCTCGGGGAGGAGTTACTCTGGAAACACCATATATTTT
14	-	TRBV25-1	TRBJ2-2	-	CASSEPGSTGELFF	TGTGCCAGCAGTGAACCAGGGTCCACCGGGGAGCTGTTTTTT
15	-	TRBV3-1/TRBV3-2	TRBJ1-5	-	CASSQDGRSNQPQHF	TGTGCCAGCAGCCAAGATGGCAGAAGCAATCAGCCCCAGCATTTT
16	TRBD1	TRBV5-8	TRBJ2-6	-	CASRKEQGAGANVLTF	TGTGCCAGCAGGAAGGAACAGGGGGCAGGGGCCAACGTCCTGACTTTC
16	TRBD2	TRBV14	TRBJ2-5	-	CASSQAYLAGEETQYF	TGTGCCAGCAGCCAAGCATACCTCGCGGGAGAAGAGACCCAGTACTTC
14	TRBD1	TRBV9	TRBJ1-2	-	CASSGTGGAGGYTF	TGTGCCAGCAGCGGGACAGGGGGCGCTGGTGGCTACACCTTC
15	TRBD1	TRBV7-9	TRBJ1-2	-	CASSLLDRENYGYTF	TGTGCCAGCAGCTTATTGGACAGGGAAAACTATGGCTACACCTTC
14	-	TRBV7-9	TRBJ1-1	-	CASSLGQENTEAFF	TGTGCCAGCAGCTTAGGTCAGGAGAACACTGAAGCTTTCTTT
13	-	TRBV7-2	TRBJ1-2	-	CASSSEGAGGYTF	TGTGCCAGCAGCAGCGAGGGAGCGGGGGGCTACACCTTC
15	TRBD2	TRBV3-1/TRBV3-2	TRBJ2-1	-	CASSPWLAGAYEQFF	TGTGCCAGCAGCCCTTGGCTAGCGGGGGCTTATGAGCAGTTCTTC
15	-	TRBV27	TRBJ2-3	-	CASRKIGQSTDTQYF	TGTGCCAGCAGAAAAATCGGACAGAGCACAGATACGCAGTATTTT
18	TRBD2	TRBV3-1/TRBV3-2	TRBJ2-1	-	CASSQGLAGVPSYNEQFF	TGTGCCAGCAGCCAGGGACTAGCGGGAGTCCCCTCCTACAATGAGCAGTTCTTC
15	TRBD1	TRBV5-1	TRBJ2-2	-	CASSPGQGITGELFF	TGCGCCAGCAGCCCTGGACAGGGGATAACCGGGGAGCTGTTTTTT
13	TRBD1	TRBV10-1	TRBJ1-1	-	CASRDRANTEAFF	TGCGCCAGCCGGGACAGGGCGAACACTGAAGCTTTCTTT
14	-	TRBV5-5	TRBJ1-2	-	CASSLGRSNYGYTF	TGTGCCAGCAGCTTGGGCAGGTCGAACTATGGCTACACCTTC
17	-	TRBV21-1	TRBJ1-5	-	CASSAGAGQGGDQPQHF	TGTGCCAGCAGCGCGGGTGCGGGCCAGGGAGGGGATCAGCCCCAGCATTTT
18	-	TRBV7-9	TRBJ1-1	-	CASSLGYRQSNMNTEAFF	TGTGCCAGCAGCTTAGGTTACAGACAGTCCAACATGAACACTGAAGCTTTCTTT
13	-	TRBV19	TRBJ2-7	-	CASTRGGSYEQYF	TGTGCCAGTACCCGCGGCGGATCCTACGAGCAGTACTTC
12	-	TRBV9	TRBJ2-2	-	CASSAFTGELFF	TGTGCCAGCAGCGCGTTCACCGGGGAGCTGTTTTTT
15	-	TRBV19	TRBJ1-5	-	CATTVQTGTYQPQHF	TGTGCCACTACCGTCCAGACAGGCACCTATCAGCCCCAGCATTTT
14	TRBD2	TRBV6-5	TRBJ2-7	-	CASSRTSGRLEQYF	TGTGCCAGCAGCCGGACTAGCGGGAGGCTTGAGCAGTACTTC
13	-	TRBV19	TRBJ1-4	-	CASSGPAGEKLFF	TGTGCCAGTAGTGGACCTGCAGGGGAAAAACTGTTTTTT
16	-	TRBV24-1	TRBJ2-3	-	CATSDPRGVDGDTQYF	TGTGCCACCAGTGATCCCAGGGGAGTGGACGGAGATACGCAGTATTTT
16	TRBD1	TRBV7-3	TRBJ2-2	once	CASSTGTGANTGELFF	TGTGCCAGCAGCACCGGGACAGGGGCGAACACCGGGGAGCTGTTTTTT
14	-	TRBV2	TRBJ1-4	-	CASSEAGLYEKLFF	TGTGCCAGCAGTGAAGCGGGACTGTATGAAAAACTGTTTTTT
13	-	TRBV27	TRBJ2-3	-	CASSFGLTDTQYF	TGTGCCAGCAGTTTTGGGCTCACAGATACGCAGTATTTT
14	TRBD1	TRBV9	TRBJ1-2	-	CASSPTGGGYGYTF	TGTGCCAGCAGCCCGACAGGGGGGGGCTATGGCTACACCTTC
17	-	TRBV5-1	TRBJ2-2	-	CASILLPIQGGTGELFF	TGCGCCAGCATCCTGCTACCCATCCAAGGGGGCACCGGGGAGCTGTTTTTT
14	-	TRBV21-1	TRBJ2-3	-	CASSTGQEKDTQYF	TGTGCCAGCAGCACGGGACAGGAGAAAGATACGCAGTATTTT
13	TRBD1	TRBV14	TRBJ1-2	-	CASSPGQSYGYTF	TGTGCCAGCAGCCCGGGACAGTCTTATGGCTACACCTTC
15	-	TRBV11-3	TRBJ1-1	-	CASSSPPGRHTEAFF	TGTGCCAGCAGCTCACCCCCAGGGAGGCACACTGAAGCTTTCTTT
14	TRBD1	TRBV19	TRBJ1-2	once	CASSEYRGGYGYTF	TGTGCCAGTAGTGAGTACAGGGGTGGCTATGGCTACACCTTC
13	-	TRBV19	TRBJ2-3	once	CASSREWSDTQYF	TGTGCCAGTAGTAGGGAGTGGAGTGATACGCAGTATTTT
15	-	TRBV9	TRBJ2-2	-	CASSVTPGYTGELFF	TGTGCCAGCAGCGTTACCCCAGGGTACACCGGGGAGCTGTTTTTT
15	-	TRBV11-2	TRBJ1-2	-	CASSLGGGVPDGYTF	TGTGCCAGCAGCTTAGGAGGAGGGGTACCGGATGGCTACACCTTC
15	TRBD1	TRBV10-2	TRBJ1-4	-	CASSVGGGSNEKLFF	TGCGCCAGCAGTGTCGGAGGGGGCAGTAATGAAAAACTGTTTTTT
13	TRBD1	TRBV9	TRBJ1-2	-	CASSGSGGYGYTF	TGTGCCAGCAGCGGGTCAGGGGGCTATGGCTACACCTTC
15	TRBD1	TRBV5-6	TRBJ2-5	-	CASSDYPGGEETQYF	TGTGCCAGCAGCGATTACCCAGGGGGCGAAGAGACCCAGTACTTC
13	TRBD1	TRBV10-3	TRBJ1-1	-	CAISGQGNTEAFF	TGTGCCATCAGTGGACAGGGTAACACTGAAGCTTTCTTT
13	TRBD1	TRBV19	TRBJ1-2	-	CASTETGGYGYTF	TGTGCCAGTACCGAGACAGGGGGGTATGGCTACACCTTC
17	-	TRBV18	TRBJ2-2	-	CASSPKPPGHNTGELFF	TGTGCCAGCTCACCGAAACCACCGGGACACAACACCGGGGAGCTGTTTTTT